The subject of this entry is one TCR beta chain. What it binds is unknown. The entry originates in a study of T cell responses to AZD1222 COVID-19 vaccine. Sequencing used immunoSEQ multiplex PCR; TCRdb keeps in-frame clones, though not all of them. This sample carries 100,000 to 150,000 clones, about nine tenths of them seen once, and the ten largest clones take more than 1%. General study points: Nearly half of spike-specific TCRs reportedly go after variant regions that carry no mutations.

Germline loops: CDR1 GTSNPN, CDR2 SVGIG (reference sequence). The CDR3 spans 12 residues. The germline V and J ends were trimmed by 4 bases and 9 bases, with 15 bases remaining between them. J is TRBJ1-2 and V is TRBV30, with D possibly being TRBD1 (6 bases). This TCR derives from an adult who received the AZD1222 COVID-19 vaccine. Sequencing used peripheral blood, obtained 28 days after the second AZD1222 dose. CDR3 nucleotides: TGTGCCTGGACCTGGGGGCGGGATAGCTACACCTTC. This gives the protein CAWTWGRDSYTF. Using reference TRBV30 and TRBJ1-2 for the parts outside the CDR3, the full variable domain is SQTIHQWPATLVQPVGSPLSLECTVEGTSNPNLYWYRQAAGRGLQLLFYSVGIGQISSEVPQNLSASRPQDRQFILSSKKLLLSDSGFYLCAWTWGRDSYTFGSGTRLTVV.